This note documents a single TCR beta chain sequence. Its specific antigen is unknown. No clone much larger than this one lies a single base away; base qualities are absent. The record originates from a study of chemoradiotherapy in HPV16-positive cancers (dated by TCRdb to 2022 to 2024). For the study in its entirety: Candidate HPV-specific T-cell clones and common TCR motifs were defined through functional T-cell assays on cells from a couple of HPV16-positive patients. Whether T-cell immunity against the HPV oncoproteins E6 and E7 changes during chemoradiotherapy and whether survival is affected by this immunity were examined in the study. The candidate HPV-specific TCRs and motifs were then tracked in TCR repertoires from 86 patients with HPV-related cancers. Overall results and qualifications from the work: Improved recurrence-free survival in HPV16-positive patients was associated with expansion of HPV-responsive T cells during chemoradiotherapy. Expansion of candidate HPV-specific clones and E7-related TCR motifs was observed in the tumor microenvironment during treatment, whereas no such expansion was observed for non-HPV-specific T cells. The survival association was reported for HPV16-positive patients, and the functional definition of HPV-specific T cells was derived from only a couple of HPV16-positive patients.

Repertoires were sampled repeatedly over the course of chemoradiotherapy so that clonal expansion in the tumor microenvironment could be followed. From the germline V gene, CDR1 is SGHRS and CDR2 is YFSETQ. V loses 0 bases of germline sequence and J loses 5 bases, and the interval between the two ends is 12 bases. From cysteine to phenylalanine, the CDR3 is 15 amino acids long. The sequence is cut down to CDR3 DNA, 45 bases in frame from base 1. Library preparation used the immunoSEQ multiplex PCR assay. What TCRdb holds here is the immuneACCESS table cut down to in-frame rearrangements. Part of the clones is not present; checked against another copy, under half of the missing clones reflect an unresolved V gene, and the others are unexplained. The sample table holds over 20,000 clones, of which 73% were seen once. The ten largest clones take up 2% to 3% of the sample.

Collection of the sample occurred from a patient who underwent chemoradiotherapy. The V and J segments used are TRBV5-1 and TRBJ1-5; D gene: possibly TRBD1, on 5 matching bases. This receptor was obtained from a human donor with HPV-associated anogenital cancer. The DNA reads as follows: TGCGCCAGCAGCTTGGGAACATCGGGGCATCAGCCCCAGCATTTT. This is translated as CASSLGTSGHQPQHF.